Included here is one TCR beta chain sequence, with context. In the authors' methods: Cell counts per sample came from amplifying reference gene primers. TCRdb's table, derived via immunoSEQ multiplex PCR, lists solely in-frame clones and lacks some. That table gives V, J and clone size, and the DNA gave D and trimming. In the table there are 140,000 to 150,000 clones, approximately 84% of which are singletons. The data stem from a study of blood T cell repertoires in COVID-19. At the level of the study: Samples representing acute and convalescent COVID-19 were sourced from the United States, Italy and Spain. PBMCs, B-cell-depleted T cells, or T cells were the source of the cDNA or gDNA that made up the material.

The germline gives CDR1 SQVTM, CDR2 ANQGSEA. Trimming at V came to 6 bases and at J to 8 bases, leaving 5 bases not matched to a gene. The CDR3 runs to 13 residues. This chain links TRBV29-1 with TRBJ1-4; 11 bases match TRBD1. Input material: peripheral blood. This TCR came from a human donor in a cohort sampled during active COVID-19. CDR3 bases: TGCAGCGTCGAGGACAGGGGGCGCGAAAAACTGTTTTTT. It translates to CSVEDRGREKLFF. Filled out from reference TRBV29-1 and TRBJ1-4, the complete variable domain reads SAVISQKPSRDICQRGTSLTIQCQVDSQVTMMFWYRQQPGQSLTLIATANQGSEATYESGFVIDKFPISRPNLTFSTLTVSNMSPEDSSIYLCSVEDRGREKLFFGSGTQLSVL.